Listed here are 21 T cell receptor beta chains from one sample, sequenced in a study of CD8 T cells in ankylosing spondylitis (dated by TCRdb to between 2016 and 2019). Broad study findings and their caveats: A TCR beta motif made up of seven or eight highly homologous amino acid variants appeared to be characteristic of blood from ankylosing spondylitis patients.

Libraries were built with 5' RACE. TCRdb names Illumina HiSeq 2500 as the instrument used. Starting from the raw public reads, TCRdb applied fastp trimming at Q25, assembled clones with MiXCR and retained in-frame beta chains. Here each entry gathers all rows of one CDR3 protein and keeps the most common genes and DNA. The sample profile shows approximately 400,000 distinct CDR3 sequences; roughly 18% of them were found once. The leading ten clones occupy 0.85% to 1.3% of the sample. Antigens of these TCRs are unknown. Input material: blood, either unsorted or a sorted T cell fraction (not recorded which). These receptors all come from a male donor with ankylosing spondylitis.

V is TRBV5-1 and J is TRBJ1-4; D not certain. The germline V and J ends were trimmed by 5 bases and 5 bases, with 10 bases remaining between them. CDR3 length: 13 amino acids. CDR1 SGHRS and CDR2 YFSETQ come from the germline V gene. This chain's CDR3 is CASRGAPNEKLFF. The CDR3 DNA reads TGCGCCAGCAGGGGCGCACCAAATGAAAAACTGTTTTTT. The whole variable domain, remainder taken from reference TRBV5-1 and TRBJ1-4, is KAGVTQTPRYLIKTRGQQVTLSCSPISGHRSVSWYQQTPGQGLQFLFEYFSETQRNKGNFPGRFSGRQFSNSRSEMNVSTLELGDSALYLCASRGAPNEKLFFGSGTQLSVL.

This clonotype was seen more than once but under ten times. The CDR3 DNA follows: TGCAGCGTTCGGGCCTGGGCGTGGGAGCAGTTCTTC. Amino acid sequence: CSVRAWAWEQFF. The chain couples TRBV29-1 to TRBJ2-1; D is unclear. The germline V gene has CDR1 SQVTM and CDR2 ANQGSEA. The CDR3 is 12 residues long. V was shortened by 5 bases and J by 10 bases, with 15 bases between the two germline ends.

This clonotype was picked up a small number of times. V gene TRBV20-1 combines with J gene TRBJ1-1, with 7 bases aligning to TRBD1. The CDR3 runs 11 residues. With V trimmed by 6 bases and J by 5 bases, 3 bases remained unmatched. CDR1 is DFQATT, CDR2 SNEGSKA, per germline (reference sequence). The CDR3 DNA reads TGCAGTGCCGCAGGGGGGACTGAAGCTTTCTTT. Translation: CSAAGGTEAFF.

V and J are TRBV11-2 and TRBJ1-2; tentative D call: TRBD1 (6 bases). This CDR3 is 13 amino acids long. Germline V lookup: CDR1 SGHAT, CDR2 FQNNGV. Trimming took 3 bases from V and 6 from J, leaving 11 bases between them. In DNA, the CDR3 is TGTGCCAGCAGCTTTGCAGGGGCAAATGGCTACACCTTC. Protein sequence: CASSFAGANGYTF.

The chain uses TRBV4-3 and TRBJ2-1, with 9 nucleotides matching TRBD2. Germline CDR1 LGHNA, CDR2 YSLEER. With 4 bases clipped from V and 2 bases from J, the junction kept 3 bases outside the gene matches. CDR3 length: 15 amino acids. The CDR3 bases are TGCGCCAGCAGCCGGACTAGCGAGACCTACAATGAGCAGTTCTTC. As protein: CASSRTSETYNEQFF.

This clonotype turned up a few times. The chain joins TRBV5-1 to TRBJ2-7; D remains ambiguous. Trimming pared 3 bases from V and 2 bases from J, leaving 12 bases between. The germline CDR1 and CDR2 sequences are SGHRS and YFSETQ. This CDR3 has 14 amino acids. CDR3 nucleotides: TGCGCCAGCAGCTCCGACAACCCGCCCTACGAGCAGTACTTC. This encodes CASSSDNPPYEQYF.

This clonotype was counted only a few times. J is TRBJ2-7 and V is TRBV29-1; 11 bases fit TRBD2. Trimming cost V 5 bases and J 6 bases; bases outside gene matches: 6. CDR1 is SQVTM, CDR2 ANQGSEA, per germline. The CDR3 totals 13 residues. CDR3 coding DNA: TGCAGCGTTTGTCCCCTAGCGGGAGGCGAGCAGTACTTC. This codes for CSVCPLAGGEQYF.

V usage is TRBV5-1 and J usage is TRBJ2-2; the D gene could be TRBD1 or TRBD2 (5 bases each). The V end lost 3 bases, the J end lost 4 bases, and 10 bases lay between the germline ends. The CDR3 consists of 14 residues. Per the germline V gene, CDR1 is SGHRS and CDR2 is YFSETQ. This chain's CDR3 is CASSYGDLTGELFF. CDR3 nucleotide sequence: TGCGCCAGCAGCTACGGGGACCTCACCGGGGAGCTGTTTTTT.

J is TRBJ2-7 and V is TRBV5-8, with 10 bases aligning to TRBD1. The V segment lost 4 bases and the J segment 3 bases; nucleotides outside the gene matches: 7. CDR3 size: 15 residues. Per the germline V gene, CDR1 is SGHTS and CDR2 is YDEGEE. CDR3 loop: CASSQTGTGVYEQYF. The CDR3 DNA reads as TGTGCCAGCAGCCAGACCGGGACAGGGGTCTACGAGCAGTACTTC.

CDR3 protein: CASSNRGTGSYEQYF. Here the CDR3 DNA reads TGTGCCAGCAGCAATAGGGGGACAGGGTCCTACGAGCAGTACTTC. The V gene is TRBV3-1, the J gene TRBJ2-7, with TRBD1 matching 9 bases. V was pared by 5 bases and J by 1 base, with 6 bases of the junction left unmatched. The CDR3 is 15 amino acids. CDR1 LGHDT and CDR2 YNNKEL come from the germline V gene (reference sequence).

This chain connects TRBV11-2 to TRBJ1-1; maybe TRBD1 (6 bases). CDR1 and CDR2 from the germline V gene are SGHAT and FQNNGV. CDR3 length: 15 residues. The V end lost 4 bases, the J end lost 1 base, and 13 bases lay between the germline ends. For the CDR3, the DNA is TGTGCCAGCAGCTCAATGGACAGCACGAACACTGAAGCTTTCTTT. This translates into CASSSMDSTNTEAFF.

There are a few counts of this clonotype. This chain joins TRBV28 and TRBJ1-5; a possible D gene is TRBD1 (5 bases). CDR1 and CDR2 from the germline V gene are MDHEN and SYDVKM. This CDR3 contains 17 residues. V lost 1 base, J lost 7 bases, and 20 bases lay in between. The CDR3: CASSLYGEGPRGQPQHF. The CDR3 bases are TGTGCCAGCAGTTTATATGGAGAGGGGCCCCGGGGGCAGCCCCAGCATTTT.

This clonotype was seen a single time. This sequence joins TRBV20-1 and TRBJ1-3, with D possibly matching TRBD1 (5 bases). The V gene lost 1 base and the J gene lost 4 bases, with 14 bases spanning the gap. Germline assignment: CDR1 DFQATT and CDR2 SNEGSKA (reference sequence). The CDR3 is 15 amino acids. Written as DNA, the CDR3 is TGCAGTGCTAGAGTGTTAGGGGTATCCGGAAACACCATATATTTT. Amino acid sequence: CSARVLGVSGNTIYF.

This clonotype was seen more than once but under ten times. This chain links TRBV15 with TRBJ2-5; 9 nucleotides agree with TRBD1. The germline V gene encodes CDR1 LNHNV and CDR2 YYDKDF (reference sequence). The CDR3 loop spans 16 amino acids. The V segment lost 3 bases and the J segment 5 bases; nucleotides outside the gene matches: 10. CDR3 sequence (DNA): TGTGCCACCAGCAGGAAGGGACAGGGTGTCGGGGAGACCCAGTACTTC. This translates into CATSRKGQGVGETQYF.

The chain couples TRBV4-2 to TRBJ2-7; maybe TRBD2 (6 bases). The CDR3 is 11 amino acids. The germline V and J ends were trimmed by 4 bases and 7 bases, with 8 bases remaining between them. Germline V gives CDR1 LGHNA, CDR2 YNFKEQ. The DNA for the CDR3 is TGTGCCAGCAGCCGGGCGGGAGAGCAGTACTTC. This gives the protein CASSRAGEQYF.

There are many counts of this clonotype. The V call is TRBV11-2, the J call TRBJ2-1; 10 bases map to TRBD2. The CDR3 extends over 15 amino acids. The ends lost 0 bases at V and 6 bases at J; junction bases unmatched: 2. CDR1 is SGHAT and CDR2 is FQNNGV in the germline V gene. In DNA form, the CDR3 reads TGTGCCAGCAGCTTAGAAGTAGCGGGGGGCAATGAGCAGTTCTTC. Its translation: CASSLEVAGGNEQFF.

This clonotype was seen once. V is TRBV28 and J is TRBJ1-2, with TRBD1 matching 12 bases. The trim removed 8 bases at V and 4 bases at J, leaving 2 bases unmatched. The CDR3 runs to 13 residues. Germline CDR1 reads MDHEN; CDR2 reads SYDVKM. The CDR3 is CASGTGGSYGYTF. As DNA, the CDR3 is TGTGCCAGCGGGACAGGGGGCAGCTATGGCTACACCTTC.

This clonotype has at least ten counts. The chain has TRBV4-1 and TRBJ2-1, with TRBD2 identical over 7 bases. CDR1 and CDR2 (germline): MGHRA, YSYEKL. CDR3 length: 15 amino acids. V lost 4 bases and J lost 0; bases outside the gene matches: 3. CDR3 bases: TGCGCCAGCAGCCGGGGGGGGATCTCCTACAATGAGCAGTTCTTC. Translated, it gives CASSRGGISYNEQFF.

The chain combines TRBV6-1 with TRBJ2-1; 13 positions match TRBD2. Germline CDR1 reads MNHNS; CDR2 reads SASEGT. The CDR3 extends over 15 amino acids. The ends lost 6 bases at V and 7 bases at J; junction bases unmatched: 6. CDR3 nucleotides: TGTGCCAGCAGAACCTCGGGACTAGCGGGAAATGAGCAGTTCTTC. This encodes CASRTSGLAGNEQFF.

The V and J genes are TRBV6-1 and TRBJ1-6; 9 bases match TRBD1. V dropped 4 bases and J dropped 9; count of bases not matched to a gene: 4. From germline, CDR1 is MNHNS and CDR2 SASEGT. This CDR3 contains 14 residues. This CDR3 reads CASSGTGVPSPLHF. The CDR3 DNA follows: TGTGCCAGCAGTGGGACAGGGGTGCCTTCACCCCTCCACTTT.

This clonotype was seen repeatedly, ten times or more. The chain combines TRBV6-6 with TRBJ2-3, with D unresolved. V gave up 4 bases and J gave up 3 bases, with 11 bases separating them. Germline-derived CDR1 and CDR2 are MNHNY and SVGAGI (reference sequence). The CDR3 is made up of 14 amino acids. Here the CDR3 DNA reads TGTGCCAGCAGTTGGGTCGTTAAAACAGATACGCAGTATTTT. As protein: CASSWVVKTDTQYF.